This T cell receptor beta chain was recorded in a study of cytomegalovirus exposure and HLA in healthy donors. Study-wide results and limits: It was assumed in the presence/absence analyses that sequencing depth was roughly uniform across donors. TCR beta V segments were, for the most part, productive about 87% or about 30% of the time in an earlier analysis.

The PCR contained 60 Vbeta and 13 Jbeta primers. Sequencing used immunoSEQ multiplex PCR; TCRdb keeps in-frame clones, though not all of them. The sample yields around 200,000 clones, 84% seen once. A remark on this clone: Antigen specificity is unknown.

Material: PBMCs. The TCR was taken from a woman aged 50 to 65 in good health and CMV-seropositive.

The CDR3 nucleotides read TGTGCCAGCAGAGACAGGGATGACACTGAAGCTTTCTTT. Protein sequence: CASRDRDDTEAFF. The chain employs TRBV6-5 and TRBJ1-1; 7 bases map to TRBD1. The V gene end was trimmed by 6 bases and the J gene end by 3 bases; junction bases not matched to a gene: 4. The CDR3 has 13 residues. Germline lookup yields CDR1 MNHEY and CDR2 SVGAGI.